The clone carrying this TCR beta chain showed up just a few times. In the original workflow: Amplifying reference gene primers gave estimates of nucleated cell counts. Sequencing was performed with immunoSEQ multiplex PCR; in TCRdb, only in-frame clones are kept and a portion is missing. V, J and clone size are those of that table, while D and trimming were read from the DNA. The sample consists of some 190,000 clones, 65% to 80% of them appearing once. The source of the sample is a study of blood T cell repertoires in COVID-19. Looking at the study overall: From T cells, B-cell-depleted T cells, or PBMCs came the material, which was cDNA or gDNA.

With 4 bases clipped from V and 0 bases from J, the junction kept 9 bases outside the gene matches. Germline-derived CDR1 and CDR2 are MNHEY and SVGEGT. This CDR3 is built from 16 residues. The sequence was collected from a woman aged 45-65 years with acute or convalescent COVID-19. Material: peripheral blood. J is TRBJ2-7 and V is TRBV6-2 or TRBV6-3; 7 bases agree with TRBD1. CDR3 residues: CASSSARGQTSYEQYF. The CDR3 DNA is TGTGCCAGCAGTTCCGCTCGGGGACAGACCTCCTACGAGCAGTACTTC.